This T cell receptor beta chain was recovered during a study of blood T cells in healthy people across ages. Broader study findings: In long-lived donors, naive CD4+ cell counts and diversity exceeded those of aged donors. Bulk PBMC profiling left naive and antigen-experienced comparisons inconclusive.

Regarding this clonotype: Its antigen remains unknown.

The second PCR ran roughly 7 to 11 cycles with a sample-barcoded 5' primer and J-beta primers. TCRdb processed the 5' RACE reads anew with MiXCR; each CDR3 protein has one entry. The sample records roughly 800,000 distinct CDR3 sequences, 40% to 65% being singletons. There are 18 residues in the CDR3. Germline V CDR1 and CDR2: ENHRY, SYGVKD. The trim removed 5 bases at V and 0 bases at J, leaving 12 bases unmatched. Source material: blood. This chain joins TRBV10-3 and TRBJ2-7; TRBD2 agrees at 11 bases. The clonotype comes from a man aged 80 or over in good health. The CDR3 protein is CAISNLLAGGPSSYEQYF. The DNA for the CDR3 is TGTGCCATCAGTAACCTCCTAGCGGGAGGCCCGAGCTCCTACGAGCAGTACTTC.